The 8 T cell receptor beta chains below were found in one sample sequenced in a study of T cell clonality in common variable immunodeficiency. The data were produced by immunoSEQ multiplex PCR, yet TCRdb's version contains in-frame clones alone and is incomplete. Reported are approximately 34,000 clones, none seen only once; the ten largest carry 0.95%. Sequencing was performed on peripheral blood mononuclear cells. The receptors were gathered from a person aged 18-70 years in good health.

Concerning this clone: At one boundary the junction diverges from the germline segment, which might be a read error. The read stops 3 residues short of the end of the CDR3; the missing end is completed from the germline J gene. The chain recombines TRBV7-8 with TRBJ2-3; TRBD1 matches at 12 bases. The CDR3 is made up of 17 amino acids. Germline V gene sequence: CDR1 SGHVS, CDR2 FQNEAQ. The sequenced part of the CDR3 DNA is TGTGCCAGCAGCTCCGTCCCCGGGACAGGGGGCCGAGATGCG. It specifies CASSSVPGTGGRDA. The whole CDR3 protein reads CASSSVPGTGGRDAQYF.

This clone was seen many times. The part of the CDR3 DNA that was read is TGTGCCAGCAGCCCCTTGGAGGGGCTAGCGGGGGACAATGAG. This translates into CASSPLEGLAGDNE. The whole CDR3 sequence reads CASSPLEGLAGDNEQFF. The chain employs TRBV14 and TRBJ2-1; 10 bases line up with TRBD2. The read falls 3 residues short of the CDR3 end, and the missing part is taken from the germline J gene. Germline CDR1 SGHDN, CDR2 FVKESK. Trimming removed 4 bases from V and 5 bases from J; junction bases left unmatched: 11. The CDR3 is made up of 17 amino acids.

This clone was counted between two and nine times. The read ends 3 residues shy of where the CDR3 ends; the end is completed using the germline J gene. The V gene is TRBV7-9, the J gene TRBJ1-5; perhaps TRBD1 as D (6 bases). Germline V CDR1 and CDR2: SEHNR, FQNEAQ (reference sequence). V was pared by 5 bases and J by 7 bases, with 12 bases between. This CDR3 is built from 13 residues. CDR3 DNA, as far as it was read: TGTGCCAGCAGCGCGACAGGAGGGCAGCCC. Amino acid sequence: CASSATGGQP. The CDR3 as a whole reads CASSATGGQPQHF.

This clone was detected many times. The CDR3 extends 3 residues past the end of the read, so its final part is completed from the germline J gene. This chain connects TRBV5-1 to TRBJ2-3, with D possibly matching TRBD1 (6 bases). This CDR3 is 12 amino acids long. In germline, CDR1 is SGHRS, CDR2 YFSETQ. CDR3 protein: CASSLQGPTQYF. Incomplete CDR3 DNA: TGCGCCAGCAGCTTACAGGGTCCGACG.

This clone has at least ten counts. The CDR3 loop reads CASSVDGGSRTDTQYF. The covered CDR3 bases are TGTGCCAGCAGCGTAGACGGCGGGAGTCGCACAGATACG. The chain uses TRBV9 and TRBJ2-3; 7 bases agree with TRBD2. The read gets to within 3 residues of the CDR3 end, and the germline J gene fills in the rest. V was clipped by 0 bases and J by 1 base; unmatched bases: 5. This CDR3 is 16 amino acids long. Germline assignment: CDR1 SGDLS and CDR2 YYNGEE.

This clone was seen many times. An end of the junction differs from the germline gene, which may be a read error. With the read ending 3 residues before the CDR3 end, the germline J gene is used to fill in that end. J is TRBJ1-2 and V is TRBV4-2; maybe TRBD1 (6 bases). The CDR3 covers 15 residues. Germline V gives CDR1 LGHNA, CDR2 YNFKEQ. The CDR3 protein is CASSQDPRGILGYTF. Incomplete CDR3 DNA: TGCGCCAGCAGCCAAGATCCCAGGGGCATTTTAGGC.

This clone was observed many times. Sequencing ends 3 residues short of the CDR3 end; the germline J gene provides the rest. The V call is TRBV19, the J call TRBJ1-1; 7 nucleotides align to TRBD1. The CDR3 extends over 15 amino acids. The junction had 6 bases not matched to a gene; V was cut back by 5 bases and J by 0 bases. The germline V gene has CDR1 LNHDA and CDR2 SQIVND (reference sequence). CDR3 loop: CASSPMDRLNTEAFF. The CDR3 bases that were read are TGTGCCAGTAGTCCCATGGACAGGTTGAACACTGAA. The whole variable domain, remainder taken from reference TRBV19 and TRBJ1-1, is DGGITQSPKYLFRKEGQNVTLSCEQNLNHDAMYWYRQDPGQGLRLIYYSQIVNDFQKGDIAEGYSVSREKKESFPLTVTSAQKNPTAFYLCASSPMDRLNTEAFFGQGTRLTVV.

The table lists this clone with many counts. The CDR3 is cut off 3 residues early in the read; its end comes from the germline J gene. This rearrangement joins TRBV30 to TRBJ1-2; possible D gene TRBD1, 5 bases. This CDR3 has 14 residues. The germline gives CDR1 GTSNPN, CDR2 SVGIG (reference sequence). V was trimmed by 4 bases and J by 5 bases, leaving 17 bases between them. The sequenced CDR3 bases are TGTGCCTGGACAGGGAGACAGTTCTTTTATGGC. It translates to CAWTGRQFFYG. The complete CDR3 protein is CAWTGRQFFYGYTF. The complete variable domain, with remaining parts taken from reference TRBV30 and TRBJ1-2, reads SQTIHQWPATLVQPVGSPLSLECTVEGTSNPNLYWYRQAAGRGLQLLFYSVGIGQISSEVPQNLSASRPQDRQFILSSKKLLLSDSGFYLCAWTGRQFFYGYTFGSGTRLTVV.